This is a list of T cell receptor beta chains from one sample in a study of T cells after yellow fever vaccination. Each CDR3 protein is one row after TCRdb ran MiXCR on the 5' RACE reads. The table has 50,000 or so distinct CDR3 sequences, around 7% seen once; the top ten hold 28%. Here the sequenced sample was CD8+ T cells sorted from PBMCs, taken roughly 15 days after the first yellow fever vaccination. These receptors were taken from a young man who received the YFV17D yellow fever vaccine. Both conserved end residues are part of each CDR3. Fields, in order: clone size, D gene, J gene, V gene, CDR3 protein, CDR3 DNA. D genes are given only for firm matches. Some rows mark clone size as missing; the rest say once, few, many or name a class of expanded clone.

many,-,TRBJ2-6,TRBV14,CASSQGHRVTGSGANVLTF,TGTGCCAGCAGCCAAGGTCATAGGGTGACGGGTTCTGGGGCCAACGTCCTGACTTTC
few,-,TRBJ2-3,TRBV27,CASSVFSTDTQYF,TGTGCCAGCAGTGTGTTTAGCACAGATACGCAGTATTTT
-,-,TRBJ2-1,TRBV5-1,CASSLNLPNNEQFF,TGCGCCAGCAGCTTAAATTTACCTAACAATGAGCAGTTCTTC
many,-,TRBJ1-2,TRBV6-5,CASTYRGGPGTGYTF,TGTGCCAGCACCTACCGTGGGGGCCCGGGTACTGGCTACACCTTC
-,-,TRBJ2-3,TRBV4-1,CASSQGHNTDTQYF,TGCGCCAGCAGCCAGGGACATAACACAGATACGCAGTATTTT
many,-,TRBJ1-1,TRBV10-1,CASSAGTNTEAFF,TGCGCCAGCAGTGCGGGAACGAACACTGAAGCTTTCTTT
many,TRBD1,TRBJ2-7,TRBV11-2,CASRTSQGGAYEQYF,TGTGCCAGCAGAACTTCACAGGGGGGAGCCTACGAGCAGTACTTC
many,TRBD2,TRBJ2-1,TRBV12-3/TRBV12-4,CASRPGGGRSYNEQFF,TGTGCCAGCAGGCCGGGGGGGGGAAGATCCTACAATGAGCAGTTCTTC
many,TRBD1,TRBJ1-5,TRBV12-3/TRBV12-4,CASSAGTASNQPQHF,TGTGCCAGCAGTGCCGGGACAGCAAGCAATCAGCCCCAGCATTTT
many,-,TRBJ2-7,TRBV4-3,CASSQGPGRNFYEQYF,TGCGCCAGCAGCCAGGGACCGGGACGGAACTTCTACGAGCAGTACTTC
many,-,TRBJ2-5,TRBV6-2/TRBV6-3,CASSDLGQQETQYF,TGTGCCAGCAGCGACCTTGGACAGCAAGAGACCCAGTACTTC
-,-,TRBJ1-4,TRBV4-1,CASSPSPPNEKLFF,TGCGCCAGCAGCCCGAGTCCCCCTAATGAAAAACTGTTTTTT
many,-,TRBJ1-3,TRBV29-1,CSVKAFSGNTIYF,TGCAGCGTTAAGGCCTTCTCTGGAAACACCATATATTTT